This T cell receptor beta chain was found in a study of cytomegalovirus exposure and HLA in healthy donors. The germline CDR1 and CDR2 sequences are MNHNS and SASEGT. The V end was cut by 4 bases, the J end by 6 bases, with 13 bases between. The CDR3 length is 13 residues. Study-wide results and caveats: Likely technical artifact: a cluster of highly shared sequence variants. In an earlier analysis, productive rearrangement rates for most beta V segments clustered near 87% or 30%.

As regards this clone: Antigen unknown.

Vbeta (60) and Jbeta (13) primers were used in the PCR. Sequenced by immunoSEQ multiplex PCR; TCRdb stores in-frame clones only, minus some. The sample carries over 20,000 clones, roughly three quarters recorded once. This sequence was found in a male donor in good health and CMV-seronegative. V and J are TRBV6-1 and TRBJ2-7; a weak D match, TRBD1 (6 bases). Sequenced sample: PBMCs. The CDR3 sequence is CASSGNRVPEQYF. The CDR3 region has the DNA TGTGCCAGCAGTGGTAACAGGGTCCCCGAGCAGTACTTC.